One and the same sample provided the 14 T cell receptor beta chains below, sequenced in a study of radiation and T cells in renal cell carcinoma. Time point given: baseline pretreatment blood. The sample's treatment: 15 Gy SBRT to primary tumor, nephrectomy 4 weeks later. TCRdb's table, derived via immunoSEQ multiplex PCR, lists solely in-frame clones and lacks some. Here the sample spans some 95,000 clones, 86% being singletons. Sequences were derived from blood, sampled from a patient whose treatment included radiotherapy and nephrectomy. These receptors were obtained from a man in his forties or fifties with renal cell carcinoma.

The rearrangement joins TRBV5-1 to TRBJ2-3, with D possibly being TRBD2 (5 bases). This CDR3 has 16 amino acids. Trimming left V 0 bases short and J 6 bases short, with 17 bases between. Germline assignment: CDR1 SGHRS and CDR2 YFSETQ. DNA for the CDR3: TGCGCCAGCAGCTTGGCCGTCGCTAGCTTAATTGATACGCAGTATTTT. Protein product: CASSLAVASLIDTQYF.

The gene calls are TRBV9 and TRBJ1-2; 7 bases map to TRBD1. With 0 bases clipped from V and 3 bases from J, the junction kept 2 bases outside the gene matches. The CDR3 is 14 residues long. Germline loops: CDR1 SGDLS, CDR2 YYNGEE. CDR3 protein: CASSVGQGDYGYTF. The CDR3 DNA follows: TGTGCCAGCAGCGTAGGTCAGGGGGACTATGGCTACACCTTC.

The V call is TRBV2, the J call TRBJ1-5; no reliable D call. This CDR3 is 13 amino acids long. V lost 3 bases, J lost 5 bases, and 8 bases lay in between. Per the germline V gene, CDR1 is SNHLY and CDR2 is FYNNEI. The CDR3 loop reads CASSDGWDQPQHF. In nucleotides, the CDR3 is TGTGCCAGCAGTGATGGTTGGGATCAGCCCCAGCATTTT.

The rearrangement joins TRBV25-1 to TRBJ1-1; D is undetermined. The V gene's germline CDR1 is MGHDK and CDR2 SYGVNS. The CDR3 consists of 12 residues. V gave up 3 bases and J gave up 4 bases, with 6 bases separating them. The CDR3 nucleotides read TGTGCCAGCAGTGACGACGGCACTGAAGCTTTCTTT. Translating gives CASSDDGTEAFF.

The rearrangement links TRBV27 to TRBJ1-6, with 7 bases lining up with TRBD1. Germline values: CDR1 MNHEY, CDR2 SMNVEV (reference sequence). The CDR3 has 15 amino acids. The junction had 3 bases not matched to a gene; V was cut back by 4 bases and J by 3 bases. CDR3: CASSSPGGYNSPLHF. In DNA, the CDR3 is TGTGCCAGCAGTTCCCCAGGGGGCTATAATTCACCCCTCCACTTT.

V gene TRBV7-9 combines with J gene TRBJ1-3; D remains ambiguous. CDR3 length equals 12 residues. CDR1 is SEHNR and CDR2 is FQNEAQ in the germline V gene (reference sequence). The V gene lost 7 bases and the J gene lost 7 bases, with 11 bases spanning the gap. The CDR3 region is CASIGSSNTIYF. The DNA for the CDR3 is TGTGCCAGCATAGGTTCGTCGAACACCATATATTTT.

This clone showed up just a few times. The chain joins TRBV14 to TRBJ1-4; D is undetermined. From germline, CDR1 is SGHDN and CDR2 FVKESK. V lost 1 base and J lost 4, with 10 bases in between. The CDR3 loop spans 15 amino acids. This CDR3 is CASSQGRSYNEKLFF. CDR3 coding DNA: TGTGCCAGCAGCCAAGGTCGGAGCTATAATGAAAAACTGTTTTTT. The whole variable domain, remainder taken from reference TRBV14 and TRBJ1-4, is EAGVTQFPSHSVIEKGQTVTLRCDPISGHDNLYWYRRVMGKEIKFLLHFVKESKQDESGMPNNRFLAERTGGTYSTLKVQPAELEDSGVYFCASSQGRSYNEKLFFGSGTQLSVL.

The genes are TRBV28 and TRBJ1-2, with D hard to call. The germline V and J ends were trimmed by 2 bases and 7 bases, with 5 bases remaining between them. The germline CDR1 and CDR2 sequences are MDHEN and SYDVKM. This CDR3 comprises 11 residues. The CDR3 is CASSLDLGYTF. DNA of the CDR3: TGTGCCAGCAGTTTAGATCTTGGCTACACCTTC.

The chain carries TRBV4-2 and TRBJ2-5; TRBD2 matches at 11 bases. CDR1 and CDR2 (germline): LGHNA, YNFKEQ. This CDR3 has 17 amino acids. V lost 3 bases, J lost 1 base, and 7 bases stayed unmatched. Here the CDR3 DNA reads TGTGCCAGCAGCCAGGACTATAGCGGGGGGGGCCAAGAGACCCAGTACTTC. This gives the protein CASSQDYSGGGQETQYF.

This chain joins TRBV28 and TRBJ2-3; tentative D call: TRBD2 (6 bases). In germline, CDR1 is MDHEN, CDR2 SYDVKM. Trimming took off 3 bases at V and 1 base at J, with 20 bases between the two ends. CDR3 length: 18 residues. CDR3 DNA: TGTGCCAGCAGTTTTTATTCCGGGGACTCCCTCCGCACAGATACGCAGTATTTT. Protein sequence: CASSFYSGDSLRTDTQYF.

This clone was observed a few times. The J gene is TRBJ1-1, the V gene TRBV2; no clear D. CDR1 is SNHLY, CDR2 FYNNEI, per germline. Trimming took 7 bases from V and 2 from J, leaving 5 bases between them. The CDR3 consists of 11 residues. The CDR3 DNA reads TGTGCCAGCAAGTACAACACTGAAGCTTTCTTT. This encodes CASKYNTEAFF.

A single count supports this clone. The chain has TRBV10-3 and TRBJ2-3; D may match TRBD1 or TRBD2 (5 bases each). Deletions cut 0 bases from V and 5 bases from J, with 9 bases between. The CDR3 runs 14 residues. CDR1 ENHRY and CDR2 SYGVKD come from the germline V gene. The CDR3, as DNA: TGTGCCATCAGTGAGTCATCGGGGCAAGATACGCAGTATTTT. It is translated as CAISESSGQDTQYF.

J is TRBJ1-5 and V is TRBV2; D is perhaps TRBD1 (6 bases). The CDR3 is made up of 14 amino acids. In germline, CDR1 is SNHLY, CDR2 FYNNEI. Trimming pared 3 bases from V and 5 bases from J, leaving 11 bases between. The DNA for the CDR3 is TGTGCCAGCAGTGATACGGGGGGCGATCAGCCCCAGCATTTT. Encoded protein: CASSDTGGDQPQHF.

This CDR3 reads CASTGQAHSYEQYF. CDR3 coding DNA: TGTGCCAGCACGGGTCAAGCCCACTCCTACGAGCAGTACTTC. The V call is TRBV2, the J call TRBJ2-7, with D unresolved. The CDR3 is 14 residues long. Looked up from germline, CDR1 is SNHLY and CDR2 is FYNNEI. The V end lost 7 bases, the J end lost 0 bases, and 13 bases lay between the germline ends. Based on the CDR3 plus reference TRBV2 and TRBJ2-7, the full variable domain is EPEVTQTPSHQVTQMGQEVILRCVPISNHLYFYWYRQILGQKVEFLVSFYNNEISEKSEIFDDQFSVERPDGSNFTLKIRSTKLEDSAMYFCASTGQAHSYEQYFGPGTRLTVT.